One and the same sample provided the 8 T cell receptor beta chains below, sequenced in a study of blood T cell repertoires in COVID-19. The protocol was immunoSEQ multiplex PCR, while the TCRdb copy is restricted to in-frame clones and leaves out a portion. This table holds 100,000 to 150,000 clones, around 89% found once. The sample consisted of peripheral blood. The receptors here all came from a man aged 60-69 years with COVID-19, enrolled during active disease.

The chain joins TRBV9 to TRBJ1-2, with D possibly TRBD1 on 6 matching bases. In germline, CDR1 is SGDLS, CDR2 YYNGEE. There are 15 residues in the CDR3. The germline V and J ends were trimmed by 5 bases and 3 bases, with 17 bases remaining between them. The CDR3 DNA reads TGTGCCAGCAGTCGTACTCAGGGGCCCGACTATGGCTACACCTTC. This sequence encodes CASSRTQGPDYGYTF.

This chain uses TRBV7-2 with TRBJ2-7; D not resolved. V was shortened by 1 base and J by 0 bases, with 7 bases between the two germline ends. CDR1 is SGHTA, CDR2 FQGNSA, per germline. The CDR3 spans 14 residues. The DNA for the CDR3 is TGTGCCAGCAGCTTAGACTTCGACTCCTACGAGCAGTACTTC. Its translation: CASSLDFDSYEQYF.

The chain is built from TRBV7-9 and TRBJ1-1; D not resolved. CDR3 length: 13 amino acids. Trimming pared 5 bases from V and 2 bases from J, leaving 9 bases between. Germline CDR1 is SEHNR and CDR2 is FQNEAQ (reference sequence). The CDR3 nucleotides are TGTGCCAGCAGCCGCTCGGTTAACACTGAAGCTTTCTTT. It translates to CASSRSVNTEAFF. Full variable domain (remainder filled in from reference TRBV7-9 and TRBJ1-1): DTGVSQNPRHKITKRGQNVTFRCDPISEHNRLYWYRQTLGQGPEFLTYFQNEAQLEKSRLLSDRFSAERPKGSFSTLEIQRTEQGDSAMYLCASSRSVNTEAFFGQGTRLTVV.

This clone has only one observation. The chain couples TRBV9 to TRBJ2-7, with a possible D match to TRBD1 (6 bases). The CDR3 is 14 residues long. The V gene lost 5 bases and the J gene lost 1 base, with 13 bases spanning the gap. The germline gives CDR1 SGDLS, CDR2 YYNGEE. CDR3 bases: TGTGCCAGCAGTCAGGGGTTGGGTTCCTACGAGCAGTACTTC. The encoded protein is CASSQGLGSYEQYF. Combining the CDR3 with reference TRBV9 and TRBJ2-7 gives the whole variable domain DSGVTQTPKHLITATGQRVTLRCSPRSGDLSVYWYQQSLDQGLQFLIQYYNGEERAKGNILERFSAQQFPDLHSELNLSSLELGDSALYFCASSQGLGSYEQYFGPGTRLTVT.

The rearrangement uses TRBV20-1 and TRBJ1-1; 7 bases fit TRBD1. Germline CDR1 and CDR2: DFQATT and SNEGSKA (reference sequence). The CDR3 is 12 residues long. With 3 bases clipped from V and 4 bases from J, the junction kept 2 bases outside the gene matches. In DNA form, the CDR3 reads TGCAGTGCTAGTAGGGACAGCACTGAAGCTTTCTTT. This translates into CSASRDSTEAFF.

This chain links TRBV7-6 with TRBJ2-5; 9 bases fit TRBD2. Germline V CDR1 and CDR2: SGHVS, FNYEAQ. The CDR3 has 15 amino acids. The V gene end was trimmed by 5 bases and the J gene end by 3 bases; junction bases not matched to a gene: 7. The CDR3 is CASSKQRLAEETQYF. CDR3 bases: TGTGCCAGCAGCAAACAGCGACTAGCGGAAGAGACCCAGTACTTC.

The rearrangement uses TRBV18 and TRBJ2-7, with TRBD1 matching over 7 bases. V lost 3 bases and J lost 3; bases outside the gene matches: 2. From germline, CDR1 is KGHSH and CDR2 LQKENI. The CDR3 sequence is 13 residues long. CDR3 nucleotide sequence: TGTGCCAGCTCACCGGGACAGTTCTACGAGCAGTACTTC. As protein: CASSPGQFYEQYF.

This chain joins TRBV5-5 and TRBJ2-1, with TRBD1 as a possible D gene (6 bases). The CDR3 consists of 13 residues. The V end was cut by 5 bases, the J end by 14 bases, with 20 bases between. Germline CDR1 SGHKS, CDR2 YYEKEE (reference sequence). CDR3 amino acids: CASSYSQGPTEFF. The CDR3 bases are TGTGCCAGCAGTTATTCACAGGGTCCTACGGAGTTCTTC.